The clone carrying this T cell receptor (beta chain) was found a few times. What it binds is unknown. This specimen belongs to a study of T-cell memory formation after mild COVID-19. TCR alpha and TCR beta cDNA libraries carrying sample barcodes and UMIs were produced by 5'RACE using constant-segment primers. TCRdb reprocessed the 5' RACE reads with MiXCR, giving one entry per CDR3 protein. The data contain 340,000 or so distinct CDR3 sequences, approximately 13% of them singletons. This CDR3 has 15 residues. Trimming cost V 0 bases and J 2 bases, with 8 bases left between them. Germline loops: CDR1 SGHDT, CDR2 YYEEEE. Study conclusions and caveats: Day 15 to 85 contractors were CD4/CD8 balanced; later expanders leaned CD4+. Among clones peaking at day 37 in the second wave, SARS-CoV-2 specificity remained unconfirmed. A subset of responding clones appeared in pre-infection memory, suggesting cross-reactive memory joined.

Specimen: PBMCs or a T cell subset sorted from them (not recorded which). The chain has TRBV5-6 and TRBJ2-2; D remains unclear. The clonotype was recovered from a man younger than 35 who had mild COVID-19 (a few samples of this study predate the infection). Cell type and time point are not known. Written as DNA, the CDR3 is TGTGCCAGCAGCTTGGCCTTGAGAAACACCGGGGAGCTGTTTTTT. Translating it yields CASSLALRNTGELFF.